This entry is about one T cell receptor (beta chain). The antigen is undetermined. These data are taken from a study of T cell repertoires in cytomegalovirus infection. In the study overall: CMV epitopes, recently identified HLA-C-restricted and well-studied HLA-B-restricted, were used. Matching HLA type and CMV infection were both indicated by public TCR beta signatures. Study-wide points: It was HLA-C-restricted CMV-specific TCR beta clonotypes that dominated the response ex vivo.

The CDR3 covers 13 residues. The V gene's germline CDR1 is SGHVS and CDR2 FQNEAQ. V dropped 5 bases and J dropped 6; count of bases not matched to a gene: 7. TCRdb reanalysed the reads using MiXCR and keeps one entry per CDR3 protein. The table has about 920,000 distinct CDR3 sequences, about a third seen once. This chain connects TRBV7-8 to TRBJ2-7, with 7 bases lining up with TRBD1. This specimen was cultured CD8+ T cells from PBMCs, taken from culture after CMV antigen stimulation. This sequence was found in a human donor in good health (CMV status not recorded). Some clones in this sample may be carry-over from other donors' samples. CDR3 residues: CASSPKTGFEQYF. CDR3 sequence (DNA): TGTGCCAGCAGCCCCAAGACAGGGTTCGAGCAGTACTTC. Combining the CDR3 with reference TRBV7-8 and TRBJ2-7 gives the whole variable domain GAGVSQSPRYKVAKRGQDVALRCDPISGHVSLFWYQQALGQGPEFLTYFQNEAQLDKSGLPSDRFFAERPEGSVSTLKIQRTQQEDSAVYLCASSPKTGFEQYFGPGTRLTVT.